This T cell receptor beta chain was obtained from a study of yellow fever vaccine responses in identical twins. Study-level findings and limits: Vaccine-induced T cell responses in twins were reportedly observed to appear partly convergent, partly personalized.

CDR3 length: 14 amino acids. The germline CDR1 and CDR2 sequences are SEHNR and FQNEAQ (reference sequence). V gave up 1 base and J gave up 3 bases, with 9 bases separating them. TCRdb passed the RT-PCR reads through MiXCR, listing each CDR3 protein once. The sample has 9,500 to 11,000 distinct CDR3 sequences; over 60% are singletons. Of note for this clonotype: Its antigen is not identified.

Sample: T cells from blood (PBMCs), unsorted or a sorted subset (not recorded which), taken before or after yellow fever vaccination (not recorded which). The J gene is TRBJ1-2, the V gene TRBV7-9, with D unresolved. The clonotype was recovered from a woman aged 18-30 years who received the yellow fever vaccine. CDR3 sequence reads: CASSLGTDYYGYTF. For the CDR3, the DNA is TGTGCCAGCAGCTTAGGTACGGACTACTATGGCTACACCTTC. The full variable domain, with the rest looked up from reference TRBV7-9 and TRBJ1-2, is DTGVSQNPRHKITKRGQNVTFRCDPISEHNRLYWYRQTLGQGPEFLTYFQNEAQLEKSRLLSDRFSAERPKGSFSTLEIQRTEQGDSAMYLCASSLGTDYYGYTFGSGTRLTVV.